One and the same sample provided the 30 T cell receptor beta chains below, sequenced in a study of cytomegalovirus exposure and HLA in healthy donors. A multiplex PCR was run with 60 Vbeta primers and 13 Jbeta primers. The protocol was immunoSEQ multiplex PCR, while the TCRdb copy is restricted to in-frame clones and leaves out a portion. The table shows roughly 160,000 clones, with roughly 85% occurring only once. The sample consisted of PBMCs. The receptors here all came from a man between 45 and 60 years old in good health and CMV-seropositive.

The CDR3 region has the DNA TGTGCCAGCCGACTACAGCAGCCAAACACTGAAGCTTTCTTT. As protein: CASRLQQPNTEAFF. The genes are TRBV6-6 and TRBJ1-1; D unclear. Germline CDR1 and CDR2: MNHNY and SVGAGI (reference sequence). The V end was cut by 8 bases, the J end by 2 bases, with 15 bases between. The CDR3 is 14 residues long.

The V call is TRBV6-1, the J call TRBJ1-1; 7 bases line up with TRBD1. Per the germline V gene, CDR1 is MNHNS and CDR2 is SASEGT. V shed 3 bases and J 4 bases; nucleotides not matched to a gene: 2. The CDR3 contains 13 residues. The CDR3 bases are TGTGCCAGCAGTGAGACAGGGTCCACTGAAGCTTTCTTT. The encoded protein is CASSETGSTEAFF.

This sequence joins TRBV28 and TRBJ2-7; D remains ambiguous. There are 15 residues in the CDR3. Per the germline V gene, CDR1 is MDHEN and CDR2 is SYDVKM. Trimming shortened V by 1 base and J by 4 bases, and 14 bases separated the two germline ends. The CDR3 DNA sequence: TGTGCCAGCAGTTTATCAGGAACCCTCGTGTACGAGCAGTACTTC. Protein product: CASSLSGTLVYEQYF. Supplemented by reference TRBV28 and TRBJ2-7, the full variable domain reads DVKVTQSSRYLVKRTGEKVFLECVQDMDHENMFWYRQDPGLGLRLIYFSYDVKMKEKGDIPEGYSVSREKKERFSLILESASTNQTSMYLCASSLSGTLVYEQYFGPGTRLTVT.

In this sample, this clone turned up once. This sequence joins TRBV2 and TRBJ1-1; 8 bases align to TRBD1. Germline values: CDR1 SNHLY, CDR2 FYNNEI. With 8 bases clipped from V and 4 bases from J, the junction kept 9 bases outside the gene matches. The CDR3 loop spans 14 amino acids. The CDR3 nucleotides read TGTGCCAGCCTCGGACAGGGTGGGAGCACTGAAGCTTTCTTT. Its translation: CASLGQGGSTEAFF.

The chain combines TRBV28 with TRBJ2-5; 8 bases fit TRBD2. Germline trimming cut 6 bases from V and 5 bases from J; bases unmatched to any gene: 5. CDR3 length: 13 amino acids. CDR1 is MDHEN, CDR2 SYDVKM, per germline. For the CDR3, the DNA is TGTGCCAGCAGGGCGGGGGGCCGGGAGACCCAGTACTTC. It yields the protein CASRAGGRETQYF.

This chain joins TRBV4-2 and TRBJ2-1; 7 positions match TRBD1. The V and J ends lost 3 bases and 2 bases, in that order; junction bases with no gene match: 13. Per the germline V gene, CDR1 is LGHNA and CDR2 is YNFKEQ. The CDR3 is 18 residues long. The CDR3 coding sequence is TGTGCCAGCAGCCAGGAGCCTCGGACAGGCGAGACCTACAATGAGCAGTTCTTC. This encodes CASSQEPRTGETYNEQFF.

The chain uses TRBV18 and TRBJ2-5; possibly TRBD1 for D (5 bases). Looked up from germline, CDR1 is KGHSH and CDR2 is LQKENI. The CDR3 runs 15 residues. V was pared by 1 base and J by 2 bases, with 11 bases between. CDR3 coding DNA: TGTGCCAGCTCACCACAAGGCAACAGGCAAGAGACCCAGTACTTC. Its translation: CASSPQGNRQETQYF.

The chain joins TRBV6-1 to TRBJ1-1, with TRBD1 matching over 7 bases. Germline CDR1 and CDR2: MNHNS and SASEGT. The CDR3 extends over 14 amino acids. V lost 3 bases to trimming and J lost 4 bases; unmatched junction nucleotides: 5. CDR3 sequence (DNA): TGTGCCAGCAGTGAGCAACAGGGGCCCACTGAAGCTTTCTTT. Residues: CASSEQQGPTEAFF.

As regards this clone: The junction does not match germline at one end; this may be a read error. This sequence joins TRBV4-2 and TRBJ2-7; the D is unclear. Germline V gene sequence: CDR1 LGHNA, CDR2 YNFKEQ. The CDR3 totals 15 residues. The CDR3 protein is CASSREVQGSFEQYF. The CDR3 bases are TGTGCCAGCAGCCGTGAGGTCCAAGGTTCCTTCGAGCAGTACTTC.

The CDR3 region has the DNA TGTGCCAGCAGTCAACTTGACCCGGGGTATGGCTACACCTTC. Protein: CASSQLDPGYGYTF. V usage is TRBV25-1 and J usage is TRBJ1-2, with D unresolved. The germline V and J ends were trimmed by 5 bases and 5 bases, with 15 bases remaining between them. This CDR3 is 14 amino acids long. Germline CDR1 is MGHDK and CDR2 is SYGVNS.

This clone is categorized as medium-sized. This sequence joins TRBV2 and TRBJ1-1; TRBD1 aligns across 8 bases. Germline CDR1 reads SNHLY; CDR2 reads FYNNEI. The V gene end was trimmed by 6 bases and the J gene end by 1 base; junction bases not matched to a gene: 4. The length of the CDR3 is 14 residues. The CDR3 nucleotides are TGTGCCAGCAGGGAGCAGGGGGCGAACACTGAAGCTTTCTTT. It specifies CASREQGANTEAFF.

The gene calls are TRBV19 and TRBJ1-3; TRBD1 matches 7 bases. The CDR3 sequence is 17 residues long. The V gene end was trimmed by 5 bases and the J gene end by 1 base; junction bases not matched to a gene: 11. In germline, CDR1 is LNHDA, CDR2 SQIVND (reference sequence). The CDR3 sequence: CASSSSPGTASGNTIYF. The CDR3 nucleotides read TGTGCCAGTAGTTCATCGCCAGGGACAGCATCTGGAAACACCATATATTTT. Supplemented by reference TRBV19 and TRBJ1-3, the full variable domain reads DGGITQSPKYLFRKEGQNVTLSCEQNLNHDAMYWYRQDPGQGLRLIYYSQIVNDFQKGDIAEGYSVSREKKESFPLTVTSAQKNPTAFYLCASSSSPGTASGNTIYFGEGSWLTVV.

J is TRBJ1-3 and V is TRBV7-2, with no clear D. Trimming pared 5 bases from V and 4 bases from J, leaving 18 bases between. Germline loops: CDR1 SGHTA, CDR2 FQGNSA. This CDR3 contains 16 residues. Here the CDR3 DNA reads TGTGCCAGCAGCCTTAGCGGCTCACAGAGGGGAAACACCATATATTTT. Amino acid sequence: CASSLSGSQRGNTIYF.

The gene calls are TRBV2 and TRBJ1-2; D is unresolved. The CDR3 loop spans 11 amino acids. V was clipped by 8 bases and J by 8 bases, with 12 bases between them. Looked up from germline, CDR1 is SNHLY and CDR2 is FYNNEI. CDR3 nucleotides: TGTGCCAGCTCGGACTGGGGAGGCTACACCTTC. It specifies CASSDWGGYTF.

V is TRBV18 and J is TRBJ2-3; D call uncertain. CDR3 length: 17 residues. Between the trimmed V and J ends, which lost 0 bases and 4 bases, there was a span of 17 bases. In germline, CDR1 is KGHSH, CDR2 LQKENI. The CDR3 protein is CASSPPLLAETSDTQYF. The CDR3 nucleotides read TGTGCCAGCTCACCACCGTTGTTGGCGGAAACCTCAGATACGCAGTATTTT.

This clone is a singleton in its sample. V gene TRBV11-2 combines with J gene TRBJ1-3, with D possibly matching TRBD1 (6 bases). Trimming took off 4 bases at V and 7 bases at J, with 26 bases between the two ends. The CDR3 sequence is 18 residues long. CDR1 and CDR2 from the germline V gene are SGHAT and FQNNGV. The CDR3 nucleotides are TGTGCCAGCAGCTGGCCCTGGGGGCGCCATGTCCCTAACAACACCATATATTTT. Residues: CASSWPWGRHVPNNTIYF.

This sequence joins TRBV11-2 and TRBJ2-3, with D unresolved. The V end lost 3 bases, the J end lost 1 base, and 5 bases lay between the germline ends. CDR3 length equals 13 residues. Germline CDR1 SGHAT, CDR2 FQNNGV. This CDR3 is CASSFTGTDTQYF. In DNA, the CDR3 is TGTGCCAGCAGCTTCACAGGCACAGATACGCAGTATTTT. The variable domain in full, completed from reference TRBV11-2 and TRBJ2-3, reads EAGVAQSPRYKIIEKRQSVAFWCNPISGHATLYWYQQILGQGPKLLIQFQNNGVVDDSQLPKDRFSAERLKGVDSTLKIQPAKLEDSAVYLCASSFTGTDTQYFGPGTRLTVL.

The chain joins TRBV5-1 to TRBJ1-6, with TRBD1 as a possible D gene (5 bases). With 1 base removed from V and 9 bases from J, the gap between germline ends came to 14 bases. Germline values: CDR1 SGHRS, CDR2 YFSETQ. The CDR3 runs 15 residues. The CDR3 DNA reads as TGCGCCAGCAGCTTGTTAGCAGGGTATCGTTCACCCCTCCACTTT. This sequence encodes CASSLLAGYRSPLHF.

In this sample, this clone turned up a few times. The V gene is TRBV6-5, the J gene TRBJ1-1; 7 bases line up with TRBD1. The CDR3 runs to 12 residues. V lost 6 bases to trimming and J lost 6 bases; unmatched junction nucleotides: 4. Germline V gene sequence: CDR1 MNHEY, CDR2 SVGAGI. CDR3 nucleotides: TGTGCCAGCAGAAGGGGGCAGGCTGAAGCTTTCTTT. It yields the protein CASRRGQAEAFF.

The chain couples TRBV6-1 to TRBJ2-1; D is possibly TRBD2 (6 bases). V was shortened by 3 bases and J by 9 bases, with 12 bases between the two germline ends. Germline CDR1 reads MNHNS; CDR2 reads SASEGT. The CDR3 runs to 13 residues. The CDR3 coding sequence is TGTGCCAGCAGTGAGGGGCAGGGAGGTGAGCAGTTCTTC. Encoded protein: CASSEGQGGEQFF.

The chain has TRBV2 and TRBJ1-6; 10 bases fit TRBD1. The trim removed 11 bases at V and 8 bases at J, leaving 6 bases unmatched. The CDR3 contains 13 residues. CDR1 SNHLY and CDR2 FYNNEI come from the germline V gene. The CDR3 bases are TGTGCCGGAGCCGGACAGGGGGATTCACCCCTCCACTTT. It encodes CAGAGQGDSPLHF.

The chain recombines TRBV2 with TRBJ1-1; D is ambiguous. There are 13 residues in the CDR3. Trimming stripped 4 bases from V and 2 bases from J, with 8 bases between. Germline CDR1 and CDR2: SNHLY and FYNNEI. The CDR3 DNA reads TGTGCCAGCAGTGGGGGAGAAAACACTGAAGCTTTCTTT. Translated: CASSGGENTEAFF.

V usage is TRBV7-2 and J usage is TRBJ2-2, with 9 positions matching TRBD2. This CDR3 region has 16 residues. Germline CDR1 SGHTA, CDR2 FQGNSA. V trimming: 5 bases; J trimming: 6 bases; junction bases outside the gene matches: 10. This CDR3 reads CASSREGGGAPGELFF. In DNA form, the CDR3 reads TGTGCCAGCAGCCGGGAGGGCGGGGGGGCCCCCGGGGAGCTGTTTTTT.

The rearrangement uses TRBV4-3 and TRBJ1-4; 7 bases map to TRBD1. Looked up from germline, CDR1 is LGHNA and CDR2 is YSLEER. There are 15 residues in the CDR3. Trimming cost V 1 base and J 5 bases; bases outside gene matches: 4. The CDR3 DNA is TGCGCCAGCAGCCAAGTTTCCAGGGGGAATGAAAAACTGTTTTTT. Translating it yields CASSQVSRGNEKLFF.

The rearrangement uses TRBV11-1 and TRBJ1-6; D call uncertain. CDR3 length equals 12 residues. Per germline, CDR1 SGHAT and CDR2 FQDESV (reference sequence). Trimming shortened V by 5 bases and J by 11 bases, and 10 bases separated the two germline ends. DNA of the CDR3: TGTGCCAGCAGCCTAGGGCGGGCACCCCTCCACTTT. Translation gives CASSLGRAPLHF.

DNA for the CDR3: TGTGCCAGTAGTGCTGACAGGGGGGACTATGGCTACACCTTC. This sequence encodes CASSADRGDYGYTF. The chain links TRBV19 to TRBJ1-2; 9 positions agree with TRBD1. Germline assignment: CDR1 LNHDA and CDR2 SQIVND (reference sequence). V lost 5 bases and J lost 3; bases outside the gene matches: 4. There are 14 residues in the CDR3.

Only a few counts were recorded for this clone. The genes are TRBV6-6 and TRBJ1-2; D is possibly TRBD1 (6 bases). Germline V lookup: CDR1 MNHNY, CDR2 SVGAGI (reference sequence). The CDR3 has 14 residues. Trimming took 6 bases from V and 2 from J, leaving 13 bases between them. CDR3 protein: CASRPTGKNYGYTF. DNA of the CDR3: TGTGCCAGCAGGCCGACAGGAAAGAACTATGGCTACACCTTC.

The count of this clone is one. In DNA form, the CDR3 reads TGTGCCACCTCAGGGGCGCTCACTGAAGCTTTCTTT. Translation: CATSGALTEAFF. The rearrangement joins TRBV28 to TRBJ1-1, with D perhaps matching TRBD1 (6 bases). The germline CDR1 and CDR2 sequences are MDHEN and SYDVKM. The V gene lost 10 bases and the J gene lost 4 bases, with 13 bases spanning the gap. This CDR3 comprises 12 residues.

The chain carries TRBV5-6 and TRBJ2-7; 7 bases line up with TRBD1. The CDR3 totals 15 residues. Germline-derived CDR1 and CDR2 are SGHDT and YYEEEE. V lost 4 bases, J lost 7 bases, and 14 bases stayed unmatched. The DNA for the CDR3 is TGTGCCAGCAGCCCGCCAGGGGGAATTTATTCGGAGCAGTACGTC. Its translation is CASSPPGGIYSEQYV.

On this clone: Distinct nucleotide sequences in the sample also encode this CDR3. The chain combines TRBV7-7 with TRBJ2-7; TRBD1 matches at 8 bases. The CDR3 totals 14 residues. Germline values: CDR1 SSHAT, CDR2 FNYEAQ (reference sequence). V trimming: 4 bases; J trimming: 6 bases; junction bases outside the gene matches: 8. For the CDR3, the DNA is TGTGCCAGCAGCTCCTATGTAGACAGGGGCGAGCAGTACGTC. This translates into CASSSYVDRGEQYV.